Below are 14 T cell receptor beta chains sequenced from a single sample in a study of shared clonotypes between healthy human individuals. Assay: immunoSEQ multiplex PCR; the TCRdb copy retains only in-frame clones and omits some. The data contain around 95,000 clones, 67% of them singletons. The sequencing sample was made of memory CD8+ T cells sorted from blood. This sample's subset: CD45RO+ cells pooled with CCR7-negative TemRA cells. These receptors all stem from a man aged 30 to 39 in good health.

The chain carries TRBV6-4 and TRBJ2-2; 8 bases map to TRBD1. Germline V CDR1 and CDR2: MRHNA, SNTAGT. The CDR3 contains 17 residues. V lost 0 bases to trimming and J lost 4 bases; unmatched junction nucleotides: 7. CDR3 protein: CASSDSIEQGGTGELFF. As DNA, the CDR3 is TGTGCCAGCAGTGACTCGATCGAACAGGGGGGCACCGGGGAGCTGTTTTTT.

This clone turned up a few times. The chain recombines TRBV4-3 with TRBJ2-1, with TRBD2 matching 10 bases. Germline CDR1 reads LGHNA; CDR2 reads YSLEER. This CDR3 contains 19 residues. Trimming took 1 base from V and 9 from J; bases not matched to a gene: 18. CDR3 region: CASSQASTRTSGTRAEQFF. CDR3 sequence (DNA): TGCGCCAGCAGCCAAGCCTCCACACGGACTAGCGGAACGCGGGCTGAGCAGTTCTTC.

This clone has more than one count but fewer than ten. The chain uses TRBV14 and TRBJ1-1; D is perhaps TRBD1 (6 bases). From germline, CDR1 is SGHDN and CDR2 FVKESK. Trimming removed 3 bases at V and 0 bases at J, with 11 bases between. The CDR3 sequence is 15 residues long. CDR3: CASSQAGALNTEAFF. Written as DNA, the CDR3 is TGTGCCAGCAGCCAGGCAGGGGCCCTGAACACTGAAGCTTTCTTT. Full variable domain (outside the CDR3, taken from reference TRBV14 and TRBJ1-1): EAGVTQFPSHSVIEKGQTVTLRCDPISGHDNLYWYRRVMGKEIKFLLHFVKESKQDESGMPNNRFLAERTGGTYSTLKVQPAELEDSGVYFCASSQAGALNTEAFFGQGTRLTVV.

This clone appeared a few times. This rearrangement joins TRBV7-8 to TRBJ2-7; D not certain. Trimming left V 5 bases short and J 3 bases short, with 20 bases between. From germline, CDR1 is SGHVS and CDR2 FQNEAQ. The CDR3 runs to 16 residues. CDR3 residues: CASSPRVPNSHYEQYF. In DNA, the CDR3 is TGTGCCAGCAGCCCCCGGGTCCCAAACTCCCACTACGAGCAGTACTTC.

The rearrangement links TRBV6-1 to TRBJ1-1; D ambiguous. The CDR3 spans 13 residues. From germline, CDR1 is MNHNS and CDR2 SASEGT. V lost 2 bases and J lost 3, with 7 bases in between. DNA of the CDR3: TGTGCCAGCAGTGAACTGAGGGACACTGAAGCTTTCTTT. Amino acid sequence: CASSELRDTEAFF.

The chain recombines TRBV5-6 with TRBJ2-2, with D perhaps TRBD2 (5 bases). CDR1 and CDR2 from the germline V gene are SGHDT and YYEEEE. The V gene lost 6 bases and the J gene lost 10 bases, with 19 bases spanning the gap. This CDR3 has 14 amino acids. In DNA, the CDR3 is TGTGCCAGCACCCCGGCGGGCAGGCCGGAGGAGCTGTTTTTT. Protein: CASTPAGRPEELFF.

V usage is TRBV5-6 and J usage is TRBJ2-3; 8 nucleotides line up with TRBD1. Trimming removed 6 bases from V and 4 bases from J; junction bases left unmatched: 10. Per germline, CDR1 SGHDT and CDR2 YYEEEE. The CDR3 is made up of 15 amino acids. The CDR3 loop is CASTLGAGGSDTQYF. Here the CDR3 DNA reads TGTGCCAGCACCCTGGGGGCAGGGGGCTCAGATACGCAGTATTTT.

This clone was detected a few times. The V gene is TRBV2, the J gene TRBJ2-7; D may be TRBD2 (6 bases). Germline V gene sequence: CDR1 SNHLY, CDR2 FYNNEI. V was pared by 6 bases and J by 3 bases, with 9 bases between. This CDR3 comprises 12 residues. The CDR3 spells CASREGFYEQYF. The CDR3 DNA is TGTGCCAGCAGGGAGGGGTTCTACGAGCAGTACTTC.

This sequence joins TRBV27 and TRBJ2-3; TRBD2 is a possible D gene (5 bases). Germline values: CDR1 MNHEY, CDR2 SMNVEV (reference sequence). The CDR3 loop spans 13 amino acids. V dropped 5 bases and J dropped 7 bases, with 13 bases sitting between them. The CDR3 sequence is CASSPFSENTQYF. CDR3 DNA sequence: TGTGCCAGCAGTCCGTTTAGCGAAAATACGCAGTATTTT.

This chain joins TRBV9 and TRBJ1-2; D may be TRBD1 (5 bases). Per the germline V gene, CDR1 is SGDLS and CDR2 is YYNGEE. The CDR3 is made up of 18 amino acids. The V and J ends lost 0 bases and 1 base respectively, with 19 bases between them. In nucleotides, the CDR3 is TGTGCCAGCAGCGTAGGGGGCCCCGGTGGGGCCAGTAACTATGGCTACACCTTC. This gives the protein CASSVGGPGGASNYGYTF.

V is TRBV6-1 and J is TRBJ2-7; D not certain. Looked up from germline, CDR1 is MNHNS and CDR2 is SASEGT. V shed 4 bases and J shed 2 bases, with 12 bases lying between them. CDR3 length: 14 residues. In nucleotides, the CDR3 is TGTGCCAGCAGTGCGGCTATGACCCCCTACGAGCAGTACTTC. The encoded protein is CASSAAMTPYEQYF.

The chain uses TRBV7-1 and TRBJ1-5; no clear D gene. TRBV7-1 is filed as an ORF, its function uncertain. The length of the CDR3 is 13 residues. V dropped 5 bases and J dropped 5 bases, with 10 bases sitting between them. This CDR3 is CASSVSVYQPQHF. Here the CDR3 DNA reads TGTGCCAGCAGCGTAAGTGTCTATCAGCCCCAGCATTTT.

The rearrangement links TRBV27 to TRBJ1-2; 7 nucleotides match TRBD1. The CDR3 runs to 17 residues. V gave up 5 bases and J gave up 2 bases; unmatched junction bases: 14. CDR1 MNHEY and CDR2 SMNVEV come from the germline V gene (reference sequence). In nucleotides, the CDR3 is TGTGCCAGCAGTACTAGAGGCAGACAGGGAATGAACTATGGCTACACCTTC. The encoded protein is CASSTRGRQGMNYGYTF.

This clone occurred a few times. This chain links TRBV7-6 with TRBJ2-5; 15 positions agree with TRBD2. The CDR3 covers 16 residues. Germline V gives CDR1 SGHVS, CDR2 FNYEAQ. V shed 4 bases and J 4 bases; nucleotides not matched to a gene: 4. In DNA, the CDR3 is TGTGCCAGCAGCTCTCGGACTAGCGGGAGGGTAGAGACCCAGTACTTC. Translated: CASSSRTSGRVETQYF.